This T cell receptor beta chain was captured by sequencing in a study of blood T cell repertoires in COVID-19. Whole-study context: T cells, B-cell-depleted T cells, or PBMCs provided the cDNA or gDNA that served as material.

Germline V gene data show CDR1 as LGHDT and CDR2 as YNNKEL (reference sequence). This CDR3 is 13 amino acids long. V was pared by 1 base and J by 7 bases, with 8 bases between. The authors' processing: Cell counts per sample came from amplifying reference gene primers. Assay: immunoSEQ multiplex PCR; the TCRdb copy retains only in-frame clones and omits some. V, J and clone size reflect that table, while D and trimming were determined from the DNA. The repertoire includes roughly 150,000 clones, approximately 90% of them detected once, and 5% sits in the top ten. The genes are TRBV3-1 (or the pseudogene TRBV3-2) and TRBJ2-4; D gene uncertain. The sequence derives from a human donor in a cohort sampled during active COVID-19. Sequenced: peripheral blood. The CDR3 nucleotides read TGTGCCAGCAGCCAAGCGCTCGGGAACATTCAGTACTTC. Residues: CASSQALGNIQYF.